The rows below give T cell receptor beta chains drawn from one sample of a study of blood T cell repertoires in COVID-19. Profiled with immunoSEQ multiplex PCR; TCRdb holds only in-frame clones, not every one. The data contain 200,000 to 250,000 clones, around 87% of them singletons. Specimen: peripheral blood. Receptor source: a woman aged 45-59 years with COVID-19, enrolled during active disease. The CDR3 runs from the conserved cysteine through the conserved F or W. A D gene is named only where the DNA matches it firmly. Not every row has a clone size; where given, it reads once, few, many or a size class.

CDR3nt,CDR3aa,v_gene,d_gene,abundance,j_gene
TGTGCCATCAGCCCGAGTAGTCCACCGTGGGAGCAGTACTTC,CAISPSSPPWEQYF,TRBV10-3,NA,NA,TRBJ2-7
TGTGCCAGCAGTTTGACAGGGAGTAACTATGGCTACACCTTC,CASSLTGSNYGYTF,TRBV7-8,TRBD1,NA,TRBJ1-2
TGCGCCAGCAGCTTGGTGGCCGCTTCGTTTAAGGATACGCAGTATTTT,CASSLVAASFKDTQYF,TRBV5-1,NA,once,TRBJ2-3
TGTGCCAGCAGCGTAGGAACCGACAGCTACAATGAGCAGTTCTTC,CASSVGTDSYNEQFF,TRBV9,NA,NA,TRBJ2-1
TGTGCCAGCAGCTTATGGTCCGAGTGGGGGGTCTACGAGCAGTACTTC,CASSLWSEWGVYEQYF,TRBV7-9,NA,NA,TRBJ2-7
TGCGCCAGCAGCCAAGAACACAAACAGCTATCGAACACCGGGGAGCTGTTTTTT,CASSQEHKQLSNTGELFF,TRBV4-1,NA,NA,TRBJ2-2
TGTGCCAGCAGCTCGAGCGCGGGACAGGTGACCGGGGCCAACGTCCTGACTTTC,CASSSSAGQVTGANVLTF,TRBV11-2,TRBD1,NA,TRBJ2-6
TGTGCCAGCACGTTGGGGGGCTACGAGCAGTACTTC,CASTLGGYEQYF,TRBV11-3,NA,NA,TRBJ2-7
TGTGCCAGCAGCCTAGGGGGCATTATGGGTTATGGCTACACCTTC,CASSLGGIMGYGYTF,TRBV28,TRBD1,NA,TRBJ1-2
TGTGCCAGCACTCCCCAGGAGGGAGTAAACACCATATATTTT,CASTPQEGVNTIYF,TRBV6-5,NA,few,TRBJ1-3
TGTGCCAGCAGTTTAGGACAGGGGAGGAACTATGGCTACACCTTC,CASSLGQGRNYGYTF,TRBV28,TRBD1,few,TRBJ1-2
TGTGCCAGTGGGACAGCTTCTATACTCCATGGCTACACCTTC,CASGTASILHGYTF,TRBV28,TRBD1,NA,TRBJ1-2
TGTGCCAGCTCACCGGGCACAATTCTGTTTTTT,CASSPGTILFF,TRBV18,NA,NA,TRBJ1-4
TGTGCCAGCAGTGATCGGGACAGGGGGCTCAACCCACGGAATCAGCCCCAGCATTTT,CASSDRDRGLNPRNQPQHF,TRBV2,TRBD1,NA,TRBJ1-5
TGTGCCAGTAGTCGCCAACTAGCGATTGCTAGCACAGATACGCAGTATTTT,CASSRQLAIASTDTQYF,TRBV19,TRBD2,NA,TRBJ2-3
TGTGCCAGCAGCGTAGTCCAGGGGGCTAACTATGGCTACACCTTC,CASSVVQGANYGYTF,TRBV9,TRBD1,NA,TRBJ1-2
TGCGCCAGCAGCTTAGGGGACAGGGGCAAATGGGACTATGGCTACACCTTC,CASSLGDRGKWDYGYTF,TRBV5-1,TRBD1,once,TRBJ1-2
TGCGCCAGCAGCTTGGACAGGGCCCGATTTGATGGCTACACCTTC,CASSLDRARFDGYTF,TRBV5-1,NA,NA,TRBJ1-2
TGTGCCAGCACTATTACAGATCTTAACACTGAAGCTTTCTTT,CASTITDLNTEAFF,TRBV6-5,NA,NA,TRBJ1-1
TGTGCCAGCCATCGCCAGGCAGAGGGAACTGAAGCTTTCTTT,CASHRQAEGTEAFF,TRBV5-4,NA,NA,TRBJ1-1
TGTGCCAGCAGCGTAGGAGCGGGGGCGCTCCAAGAGACCCAGTACTTC,CASSVGAGALQETQYF,TRBV9,TRBD2,NA,TRBJ2-5
TGTGCCAGCAGTGAATTGTCTAGTGGCGGCATGGATACGCAGTATTTT,CASSELSSGGMDTQYF,TRBV2,NA,NA,TRBJ2-3
TGTGCCAGCAGATACGACAGGGTAAACACTGAAGCTTTCTTT,CASRYDRVNTEAFF,TRBV6-5,TRBD1,few,TRBJ1-1
TGCGCCAGCAGTGAGTTCGGACAGGGGGCCATGAACACTGAAGCTTTCTTT,CASSEFGQGAMNTEAFF,TRBV10-2,TRBD1,NA,TRBJ1-1
TGTGCCAGCAGTTACTCGTCAGTAGAGGACTATGGCTACACCTTC,CASSYSSVEDYGYTF,TRBV6-2/TRBV6-3,NA,few,TRBJ1-2
TGTGCCAGTAGTATAGACGGTGACAGGCCCCAGCATTTT,CASSIDGDRPQHF,TRBV19,NA,NA,TRBJ1-5
TGTACCAGCAGCGTAGGGATAGCGGGGGGAAATGAGCAGTTCTTC,CTSSVGIAGGNEQFF,TRBV9,TRBD2,NA,TRBJ2-1
TGCGCCAGCAGCCGGGACAGGGGCACTGAAGCTTTCTTT,CASSRDRGTEAFF,TRBV10-1,TRBD1,NA,TRBJ1-1
TGTGCCAGCAGCTTTATTACGGGACAGCTCCCAAATGAGCAGTTCTTC,CASSFITGQLPNEQFF,TRBV11-2,TRBD1,NA,TRBJ2-1
TGTGCCAGCTCACCACCACTAGCGGGGGGCTCCTACGAGCAGTACTTC,CASSPPLAGGSYEQYF,TRBV18,TRBD2,NA,TRBJ2-7
TGTGCCAGCAGTCCCCTCCTAGACTCCTTCTCTGGAAACACCATATATTTT,CASSPLLDSFSGNTIYF,TRBV27,NA,NA,TRBJ1-3
TGTGCCAGCAGCTTATTTCAGGGGGCGCGGAACGAGCAGTACTTC,CASSLFQGARNEQYF,TRBV7-2,TRBD1,NA,TRBJ2-7
TGTGCCAGCAGCCTCTTCTGGGGTAGCGATGGCTACACCTTC,CASSLFWGSDGYTF,TRBV27,NA,NA,TRBJ1-2
TGTGCCAGCTCACCACGGGGCACGACTAGCACAGATACGCAGTATTTT,CASSPRGTTSTDTQYF,TRBV18,NA,NA,TRBJ2-3
TGTGCCACCAGTGATCCGACGACAGATTCAGATACGCAGTATTTT,CATSDPTTDSDTQYF,TRBV24-1,NA,NA,TRBJ2-3
TGTGCCAGCAAGGAGGGCCAAGAGACCCAGTACTTC,CASKEGQETQYF,TRBV28,NA,NA,TRBJ2-5
TGTGCCAGCAGCTCTCTGAGCGGGGGGGCCAATGAGCAGTTCTTC,CASSSLSGGANEQFF,TRBV5-4,TRBD2,NA,TRBJ2-1
TGTGCCAGCAGCCCGCCCGCAGGGGATCAGCCCCAGCATTTT,CASSPPAGDQPQHF,TRBV6-2/TRBV6-3,NA,NA,TRBJ1-5
TGTGCCAGCAGTCTTTCTTATACGCAGTATTTT,CASSLSYTQYF,TRBV12-3/TRBV12-4,NA,NA,TRBJ2-3
TGTGCCAGCAGTTACTATAACCGGGACAGGGGGTTAGAAGCTTTCTTT,CASSYYNRDRGLEAFF,TRBV6-2/TRBV6-3,TRBD1,once,TRBJ1-1
TGCGCCAGCAGCTTGGAGGGGGGGCCTTTTCTGAACACTGAAGCTTTCTTT,CASSLEGGPFLNTEAFF,TRBV5-1,NA,NA,TRBJ1-1
TGCGCCAGCAGCCAAGAACTGGGCAGACTGTTTTTT,CASSQELGRLFF,TRBV4-1,NA,NA,TRBJ1-4
TGCGCCAGCAGCCCCCAGGGGATGTTTAATTCACCCCTCCACTTT,CASSPQGMFNSPLHF,TRBV10-2,NA,NA,TRBJ1-6
TGTGCCAGCAGCATAACTAGCGGGGGGCAGTATTTT,CASSITSGGQYF,TRBV12-3/TRBV12-4,TRBD2,NA,TRBJ2-3
TGTGCCAGCAGCTCGTCTAGCGGGGGGTTAGGGACCGGGGAGCTGTTTTTT,CASSSSSGGLGTGELFF,TRBV7-2,TRBD2,NA,TRBJ2-2
TGTGCCAGCGGGACGGGGGGCGTCTACGAGCAGTACTTC,CASGTGGVYEQYF,TRBV6-1,NA,NA,TRBJ2-7
TGTGCCAGTAGCCTCCCCGGGGCCTACAATGAGCAGTTCTTC,CASSLPGAYNEQFF,TRBV19,NA,NA,TRBJ2-1
TGTGCCAGCAGTCTTCTGACCTCCTTCGGGACAGATACGCAGTATTTT,CASSLLTSFGTDTQYF,TRBV28,NA,NA,TRBJ2-3
TGTGCCACCAGTGATTTTCCCCGTAGCGGGGTCCAAGAGACCCAGTACTTC,CATSDFPRSGVQETQYF,TRBV24-1,TRBD2,NA,TRBJ2-5
TGTGCCAGCTCACCATGGGGCTGGGCAGATACGCAGTATTTT,CASSPWGWADTQYF,TRBV18,NA,NA,TRBJ2-3
TGCGCCAGCAGCCAACTAGCGGGGGAGCACACAGATACGCAGTATTTT,CASSQLAGEHTDTQYF,TRBV4-1,TRBD2,NA,TRBJ2-3
TGTGCCAGCAGTCTCCCCGGAACAGATCAGCCCCAGCATTTT,CASSLPGTDQPQHF,TRBV28,NA,NA,TRBJ1-5
TGTGCCACCAGTGAGGGCCCAGACAGGGGATATGGCTACACCTTC,CATSEGPDRGYGYTF,TRBV24-1,TRBD1,NA,TRBJ1-2
TGTGCCAGAAGCTTAGTCCTACCCGAAGCTCCAACTAATGAAAAACTGTTTTTT,CARSLVLPEAPTNEKLFF,TRBV5-3,NA,NA,TRBJ1-4
TGCGCCAGCAGCCTATCCGAGGGGGCGGGCACCGGGGAGCTGTTTTTT,CASSLSEGAGTGELFF,TRBV5-1,TRBD1,NA,TRBJ2-2
TGTGCCAGCAGCCGGGACAGGGTGATCGGGGCCAACGTCCTGACTTTC,CASSRDRVIGANVLTF,TRBV3-1/TRBV3-2,TRBD1,NA,TRBJ2-6
TGTGCCACCAGTACCGAGGGGGACGGATACAATGAGCAGTTCTTC,CATSTEGDGYNEQFF,TRBV15,NA,NA,TRBJ2-1
TGTGCCAGTAAGTCTGATGCGGGGAGACCCTCCTACGAGCAGTACTTC,CASKSDAGRPSYEQYF,TRBV19,NA,NA,TRBJ2-7
TGCGCCAGCAGCTTGGTCGCAGGTAACTCTGGAAACACCATATATTTT,CASSLVAGNSGNTIYF,TRBV5-1,NA,few,TRBJ1-3
TGTGCCAGTAGCCCCCAACTAGCGGGGGGGCTTAGAGATACGCAGTATTTT,CASSPQLAGGLRDTQYF,TRBV19,TRBD2,NA,TRBJ2-3